This TCR beta chain was captured in a study of T cell clonality in common variable immunodeficiency. This CDR3 has 22 amino acids. Germline CDR1 reads KGHSH; CDR2 reads LQKENI. The trim removed 0 bases at V and 2 bases at J, leaving 20 bases unmatched. This clone turned up a few times. Its specificity is unknown. The read stops 3 residues short of the end of the CDR3; the missing end is completed from the germline J gene. Other DNA sequences from this sample encode an identical CDR3 as well. Broader study findings: Repertoire-complication correlations in CVID were limited by patient heterogeneity. Fewer deletions and N-nucleotide insertions were reportedly seen in common variable immunodeficiency TCR beta sequences.

The table came from immunoSEQ multiplex PCR; TCRdb's copy has only in-frame clones and leaves some out. Altogether 35,000 to 45,000 clones were found in the sample, and no singletons occur. The sequence was collected from a person between 18 and 70 years old in good health. The sample was peripheral blood mononuclear cells. The gene calls are TRBV18 and TRBJ2-1; TRBD2 matches at 9 bases. Incomplete CDR3 DNA: TGTGCCAGCTCACCACCTTATTTAGCCGGGAGGGTGCGGGAGGGCACCTACAATGAG. It yields the protein CASSPPYLAGRVREGTYNE. The whole CDR3 sequence reads CASSPPYLAGRVREGTYNEQFF.